This is a list of T cell receptor beta chains from one sample in a study of early T cells in non-severe SARS-CoV-2 infection. A single record per CDR3 protein comes from TCRdb applying MiXCR to the 5' RACE reads. The table lists 50,000 to 60,000 distinct CDR3 sequences, 8.5% to 12% of them singletons. Sequencing was carried out using whole blood. These receptors all stem from an adult who was a healthcare worker with PCR-confirmed SARS-CoV-2 infection or an uninfected control (not recorded which). The CDR3 runs from the conserved cysteine through the conserved F or W. A D gene is named only where the DNA matches it firmly. Expanded clones get a size class; other rows say once, few or many, or leave the size out.

>-|-|TRBV29-1|TRBJ2-7
TGCAGCGTTGAATTGGATGGCTACGAGCAGTACTTC
CSVELDGYEQYF
>TRBD2|many|TRBV12-3/TRBV12-4|TRBJ2-1
TGTGCCAGCAGCTCCGGGACTAGCGGGAGGGCAGGTGAGCAGTTCTTC
CASSSGTSGRAGEQFF
>TRBD2|-|TRBV7-2|TRBJ2-1
TGTGCCAGCGGTCTCCAGCGGGGGGCTTACAATGAGCAGTTCTTC
CASGLQRGAYNEQFF
>-|many|TRBV7-2|TRBJ1-3
TGTGCCAGCAGCTTAGACAGTACTGGAAACACCATATATTTT
CASSLDSTGNTIYF
>TRBD1|few|TRBV10-3|TRBJ2-3
TGTGCCATCAGCAGGGGGCGGAACACAGATACGCAGTATTTT
CAISRGRNTDTQYF
>-|few|TRBV7-3|TRBJ1-6
TGTGCCAGCAGCTCCTACCGGGAGTCACCCCTCCACTTT
CASSSYRESPLHF
>-|-|TRBV7-2|TRBJ2-7
TGTGCCAGCAGCTTGACAGCGGGTACACCCTACGAGCAGTACTTC
CASSLTAGTPYEQYF
>TRBD2|many|TRBV29-1|TRBJ2-3
TGCAGCATTAGCGGGGGGACAGATACGCAGTATTTT
CSISGGTDTQYF
>TRBD2|-|TRBV7-2|TRBJ2-5
TGTGCCAGCAGCCGAAGACTAGCGGGAGAGACCCAGTACTTC
CASSRRLAGETQYF
>-|few|TRBV18|TRBJ1-4
TGTGCCAGCTCAACGGGGGGCGGACTGTTTTTT
CASSTGGGLFF
>-|-|TRBV7-2|TRBJ2-7
TGTGCCAGCAGCTCACAGGGGAGGGAGCAGTACTTC
CASSSQGREQYF
>TRBD2|few|TRBV3-1|TRBJ2-1
TGTGCCAGCAGCCTCCTCGTTAAAAAGGCGACTAGCGGGGGAAACAATGAGCAGTTCTTC
CASSLLVKKATSGGNNEQFF
>-|many|TRBV5-6|TRBJ1-3
TGTGCCAGCAGCCGTGACACTAATGGAAACACCATATATTTT
CASSRDTNGNTIYF
>TRBD2|-|TRBV19|TRBJ2-2
TGTGCCAGTAGTACCGGACTAGCGGGAACCGGGGAGCTGTTTTTT
CASSTGLAGTGELFF
>-|many|TRBV2|TRBJ2-1
TGTGCCAGCAGTGAAGCCGGGGAGCAGTTCTTC
CASSEAGEQFF
>TRBD2|many|TRBV29-1|TRBJ2-5
TGCAGCGCCCGGGCGGGAGGGCCACAAGAGACCCAGTACTTC
CSARAGGPQETQYF
>-|-|TRBV29-1|TRBJ1-2
TGCAGCGTTGGTCTTGAGGGACCCTTC
CSVGLEGPF
>TRBD1|few|TRBV20-1|TRBJ1-5
TGCAGTGCAATTATCTGGGACAGGGGGCTGTATAGCAATCAGCCCCAGCATTTT
CSAIIWDRGLYSNQPQHF
>-|many|TRBV11-1|TRBJ2-1
TGTGCCAGCAGCCCAAGAGCGAGCTCCTACAATGAGCAGTTCTTC
CASSPRASSYNEQFF
>TRBD1|-|TRBV7-2|TRBJ2-5
TGTGCCAGCAGCTCGGGACAGGGGAGAGAGACCCAGTACTTC
CASSSGQGRETQYF
>TRBD1|-|TRBV20-1|TRBJ2-7
TGCAGTGCTCGGACAGGGTGGGACGAGCAGTACTTC
CSARTGWDEQYF
>TRBD1|-|TRBV7-2|TRBJ2-7
TGTGCCAGCAGCCGAAGGGACAGGGGGGGCGAGCAGTACTTC
CASSRRDRGGEQYF
>-|few|TRBV3-1|TRBJ1-6
TGTGCCAGCAGCCCCCAAAGAGGGGCTTCACCCCTCCACTTT
CASSPQRGASPLHF
>TRBD1|many|TRBV5-1|TRBJ2-7
TGCGCCAGCACCCCCCAGGGGGAAAGGAACGAGCAGTACTTC
CASTPQGERNEQYF
>-|many|TRBV25-1|TRBJ1-1
TGTGCCAGCAGTGAAGGGGGGCCGCTGTCGGCTTTCTTT
CASSEGGPLSAFF
>-|-|TRBV6-2/TRBV6-3|TRBJ2-7
TGTGCCAGCAGTTACGGGCCCAGAAGCACCTACGAGCAGTACTTC
CASSYGPRSTYEQYF
>-|medium-sized|TRBV6-1|TRBJ1-5
TGTGCCAGCACTAGACTCGGCAATCAGCCCCAGCATTTT
CASTRLGNQPQHF
>TRBD2|few|TRBV11-2|TRBJ2-3
TGTGCCAGCAGCTGGGGGACTAGCGGGCCGGGGGATACGCAGTATTTT
CASSWGTSGPGDTQYF
>-|few|TRBV29-1|TRBJ2-1
TGCAGCGTTGAAGACAGATTTCGTCATGAGCAGTTCTTC
CSVEDRFRHEQFF
>-|few|TRBV19|TRBJ1-5
TGTGCCAGTAGTATTTTGGGCCCATCGGAGGCCCAGCATTTT
CASSILGPSEAQHF
>-|-|TRBV12-3/TRBV12-4|TRBJ1-2
TGTGCCAGCAGTTTTATCGGGGGCTATGGCTACACCTTC
CASSFIGGYGYTF
>-|-|TRBV7-9|TRBJ1-2
TGTGCCAGCAGCTTTGACCCCGGGGGCTACACCTTC
CASSFDPGGYTF
>TRBD2|many|TRBV5-6|TRBJ2-1
TGTGCCAGCAGCTTGCGAGCGGGGGTCCACAATGAGCAGTTCTTC
CASSLRAGVHNEQFF
>-|many|TRBV6-5|TRBJ2-4
TGTGCCAGCAGTTCGGATTTGAAGCAAAACATTCAGTACTTC
CASSSDLKQNIQYF
>TRBD1|-|TRBV19|TRBJ2-1
TGTGCCAGTAGTGCCACAGGGGGCTGGAACAATGAGCAGTTCTTC
CASSATGGWNNEQFF
>-|few|TRBV25-1|TRBJ1-1
TGTGCCAGCAGGGGCGAGACACCCCTCGGGGAAGCTTTCTTT
CASRGETPLGEAFF
>TRBD1|many|TRBV6-4|TRBJ2-1
TGTGCCAGCAGTGACGGGACAGGGGGCCATGAGCAGTTCTTC
CASSDGTGGHEQFF
>TRBD1|many|TRBV29-1|TRBJ1-3
TGCAGCGTCCGGGACAGCTCTGGAAACACCATATATTTT
CSVRDSSGNTIYF
>-|-|TRBV2|TRBJ2-6
TGTGCCAGCAGTGATAGGTCGCCTGACTCTGGGGCCAACGTCCTGACTTTC
CASSDRSPDSGANVLTF
>-|many|TRBV7-2|TRBJ1-2
TGTGCCAGCAGCTTTGACGCTTTCGCTAACTATGGCTACACCTTC
CASSFDAFANYGYTF
>-|few|TRBV10-3|TRBJ2-7
TGTGCCATCACCGAAGGGCCGGCCGCCAACTACGAGCAGTACTTC
CAITEGPAANYEQYF
>-|medium-sized|TRBV15|TRBJ2-7
TGTGCCACCAGAGCTTCTGGGGTCCCCTACGAGCAGTACTTC
CATRASGVPYEQYF
>TRBD1|many|TRBV19|TRBJ1-2
TGTGCCAGTAACCAGGGGGTTCGTCGGAACTATGGCTACACCTTC
CASNQGVRRNYGYTF
>TRBD2|-|TRBV20-1|TRBJ2-7
TGCAGTGCTAATGGGCGGGGGGCATCCTACGAGCAGTACTTC
CSANGRGASYEQYF
>-|few|TRBV25-1|TRBJ2-5
TGTGCCAGCAGTGAATGGCAGTTGGAGACCCAGTACTTC
CASSEWQLETQYF
>-|many|TRBV29-1|TRBJ1-3
TGCAGCGTTGTTCTGGGACCCCAGGGGAACACCATATATTTT
CSVVLGPQGNTIYF
>-|many|TRBV12-3/TRBV12-4|TRBJ1-1
TGTGCCAGCACCTTCGGACACAACACTGAAGCTTTCTTT
CASTFGHNTEAFF
>-|few|TRBV29-1|TRBJ2-5
TGCAGCGTTGAATCCTGGGTAGACCAAGAGACCCAGTACTTC
CSVESWVDQETQYF
>TRBD2|few|TRBV3-1|TRBJ2-5
TGTGCCAGCAGCCAAGATCTAGCGGGGGGTCAGACCCAGTACTTC
CASSQDLAGGQTQYF
>TRBD1|few|TRBV7-9|TRBJ2-5
TGTGCCAGCAGCTCTACAGGGGGTGATCAAGAGACCCAGTACTTC
CASSSTGGDQETQYF
>-|few|TRBV6-5|TRBJ2-1
TGTGCCAGCATTCCGGGAAGGGCAGACAATGAGCAGTTCTTC
CASIPGRADNEQFF
>TRBD1|-|TRBV27|TRBJ2-7
TGTGCCAGCAGTTCGTACAGGGGTGGGTACGAGCAGTACTTC
CASSSYRGGYEQYF
>-|-|TRBV6-6|TRBJ2-5
TGTGCCAGCAGCTGGAGCACCAAGGGGGAGACCCAGTACTTC
CASSWSTKGETQYF
>-|many|TRBV29-1|TRBJ1-2
TGCAGCGTTGAGGAGGTTAACTATGGCTACACCTTC
CSVEEVNYGYTF
>-|few|TRBV4-1|TRBJ1-3
TGCGCCAGCAGCCAAGGTCCCTCTGGAAACACCATATATTTT
CASSQGPSGNTIYF
>TRBD1|few|TRBV29-1|TRBJ2-1
TGCAGCGTTGGGAAAGGGCTTGGACAGGGGAGTAATGAGCAGTTCTTC
CSVGKGLGQGSNEQFF
>TRBD2|-|TRBV4-3|TRBJ2-4
TGCGCCAGCAGGGAAGGGACTAGCGGGAGTGGAAACATTCAGTACTTC
CASREGTSGSGNIQYF